This TCR beta chain was captured in a study of T cells in tuberculosis (dated by TCRdb to the late 2010s). Context from the whole study: To characterize T cells specific for the mycobacterial lipid antigen glucose monomycolate (GMM), the study used CD1B tetramers together with high-throughput TCR immunosequencing. With 9 to 11 people per group, a South African clinical cohort compared IGRA-negative adolescents, IGRA-positive adolescents with latent tuberculosis, and adults with active tuberculosis. PBMC from patients with active tuberculosis were archived either before the start of standard anti-tuberculosis treatment or within 7 days of starting that treatment. Study-wide conclusions, independent of this receptor: Smaller mean NN-distances to GMM-specific TCRs were observed in active tuberculosis TCR-alpha repertoires than in IGRA-negative controls, suggesting clonal expansion of GMM-specific TCRs. Clinical samples were chosen by availability of cryopreserved specimens, and active tuberculosis cases were adults while controls were adolescents. Shorter CDR3-alpha lengths in active tuberculosis patients partly drove the smaller NN-distances, and the TCR-beta difference was not statistically significant. With the diverse GMM-specific repertoire as input, a classifier achieved more than 85% accuracy (AUROC around 0.93), whereas GEM motif frequencies as input gave roughly 70% accuracy.

CDR3 length: 13 amino acids, cysteine to phenylalanine. Just CDR3 DNA is preserved here, 39 bases in frame from base 1. Sequences MNHEY (CDR1) and SVGAGI (CDR2) are obtained from the germline V gene. V lost 6 bases and J lost 5 bases, and the count of bases not matched to a germline gene is 3. The time point label on this specimen signifies: new active TB diagnosis, blood taken before or within 7 days of starting treatment. Patients with active tuberculosis were defined as newly diagnosed, HIV-seronegative South African adults aged 18 years or older. Confirmation of active tuberculosis was obtained by positive sputum smear microscopy and/or positive M. tuberculosis culture. Immunosequencing was performed on unsorted cryopreserved PBMC and covered some 100,000 T cells per clinical donor on average. TCR libraries were generated with the immunoSEQ multiplex PCR assay, using TCR-beta and/or TCR-alpha/delta assays for each sample. Amplified TCR libraries were sequenced on the Illumina high-throughput platform. For the original study's pipeline: Clustering and dimensionality reduction relied on pairwise TCRdist distances among GMM-specific receptors from T cells that were either sorted ex vivo or expanded in vitro. Each clinical repertoire was scored by mean NN-distance, the average TCRdist to the nearest 10% of tetramer-positive reference sequences. GEM TCR motif frequency was calculated as the fraction of unique TCRs that matched known GEM sequences in V/J usage and CDR3 length. Active tuberculosis was classified by linear discriminant analysis with leave-one-out cross-validation, implemented in scikit-learn. Entries here come from immuneACCESS through TCRdb and include only in-frame sequences with V and J called. Some clones fail to appear in such tables; in the studies checked, an unresolved V gene covers under half of the shortfall, and the cause of the remainder is unknown. D and trimming come from the DNA, and the V and J calls and clone size come from that table. In this sample the table shows about 34,000 clones, roughly 93% of which occur a single time. The top ten clones comprise approximately 10% of the sample.

On this clone: Which antigen it targets is not known. Base qualities are not recorded, but no much larger clone differs from it by a single base.

The sequencing here drew on PBMCs, taken at tuberculosis diagnosis. This chain is built from TRBV6-5 and TRBJ2-3; TRBD1 lines up with 9 middle nucleotides. This TCR was recovered from an adult with tuberculosis. The CDR3 corresponds to CASRGTGQDTQYF. The nucleotide sequence is TGTGCCAGCAGGGGGACAGGGCAAGATACGCAGTATTTT.